Detailed here is one T cell receptor (beta chain). This CDR3 contains 15 residues. V was clipped by 6 bases and J by 1 base, with 16 bases between them. The germline V gene has CDR1 SGHAT and CDR2 FQNNGV. Some clones are missing from TCRdb's copy, which holds only in-frame ones; the method was immunoSEQ multiplex PCR. The repertoire has approximately 230,000 clones, about 90% of them found once; the top ten carry more than 5%. This specimen belongs to a study of blood T cell repertoires in COVID-19. As for the study in general: T cells, B-cell-depleted T cells, or PBMCs provided the cDNA or gDNA that served as material.

This receptor was taken from a woman aged 25 to 39 with acute COVID-19. J is TRBJ2-7 and V is TRBV11-2; tentatively, D is TRBD2 (6 bases). Sequencing input: PBMCs or T cells enriched from blood (not recorded which). The CDR3 DNA reads as TGTGCCAGCAGAAAAAAAGACGGGGGTTCCTACGAGCAGTACTTC. It codes for CASRKKDGGSYEQYF.